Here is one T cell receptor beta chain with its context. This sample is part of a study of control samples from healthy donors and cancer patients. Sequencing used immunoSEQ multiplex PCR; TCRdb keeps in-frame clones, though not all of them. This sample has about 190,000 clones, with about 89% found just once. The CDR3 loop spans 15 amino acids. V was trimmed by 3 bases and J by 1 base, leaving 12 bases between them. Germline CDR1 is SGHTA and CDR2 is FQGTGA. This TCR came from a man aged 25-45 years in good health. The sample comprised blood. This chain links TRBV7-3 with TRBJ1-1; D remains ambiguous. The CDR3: CASSFEGLRNTEAFF. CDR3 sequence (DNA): TGTGCCAGCAGCTTCGAAGGCCTACGGAACACTGAAGCTTTCTTT.